The next 12 T cell receptor beta chains were all read from a single sample in a study of cytomegalovirus exposure and HLA in healthy donors. Primers: 60 Vbeta forward and 13 Jbeta reverse. Using immunoSEQ multiplex PCR, the repertoire was profiled, and TCRdb retains in-frame clones only, with some absent. In the table there are 150,000 to 200,000 clones, 70% to 90% of which are singletons. Material: PBMCs. These receptors were obtained from a man aged 18 to 29 in good health and CMV-seropositive.

This rearrangement joins TRBV7-8 to TRBJ2-6; D remains ambiguous. The CDR3 loop spans 18 amino acids. Trimming shortened V by 2 bases and J by 1 base, and 15 bases separated the two germline ends. CDR1 is SGHVS, CDR2 FQNEAQ, per germline. In DNA, the CDR3 is TGTGCCAGCAGCTTATCTGGCAGGAAAACATCTGGGGCCAACGTCCTGACTTTC. It codes for CASSLSGRKTSGANVLTF.

The chain has TRBV7-9 and TRBJ1-5, with D possibly matching TRBD1 (6 bases). The ends were cut back, 1 base at V and 4 bases at J, with 8 bases in the middle. The CDR3 is made up of 14 amino acids. The V gene's germline CDR1 is SEHNR and CDR2 FQNEAQ (reference sequence). CDR3 DNA sequence: TGTGCCAGCAGCTTAGGGACAGAGAATCAGCCCCAGCATTTT. This sequence encodes CASSLGTENQPQHF.

This clone was detected a few times. This rearrangement joins TRBV2 to TRBJ1-1; maybe TRBD1 (5 bases). The V and J ends lost 4 bases and 3 bases respectively, with 6 bases between them. The CDR3 runs to 12 residues. Germline V gives CDR1 SNHLY, CDR2 FYNNEI. For the CDR3, the DNA is TGTGCCAGCAGTGCAGGGTACACTGAAGCTTTCTTT. Its translation: CASSAGYTEAFF.

J is TRBJ2-3 and V is TRBV9; 9 nucleotides agree with TRBD2. The CDR3 totals 16 residues. Germline CDR1 reads SGDLS; CDR2 reads YYNGEE. The ends lost 2 bases at V and 3 bases at J; junction bases unmatched: 7. The CDR3 coding sequence is TGTGCCAGCAGCGTTTTAGCGGGGGCCACAACAGATACGCAGTATTTT. Translated, it gives CASSVLAGATTDTQYF.

This chain joins TRBV19 and TRBJ1-1; D is perhaps TRBD1 (6 bases). Germline assignment: CDR1 LNHDA and CDR2 SQIVND (reference sequence). Trimming removed 10 bases at V and 6 bases at J, with 15 bases between. The CDR3 is 12 amino acids. CDR3: CATSPGVAEAFF. The CDR3 DNA follows: TGTGCCACCTCTCCAGGGGTCGCTGAAGCTTTCTTT.

For this clone: The junction departs from germline at one end; a sequencing error may be responsible. The chain is built from TRBV7-9 and TRBJ1-3; 9 bases line up with TRBD1. This CDR3 region has 10 residues. From germline, CDR1 is SEHNR and CDR2 FQNEAQ (reference sequence). The CDR3, as DNA: TGTGCCAGCAGCCCGGGACAGGGAAATTTT. This encodes CASSPGQGNF.

CDR3 sequence: CASSLEGASTDTQYF. DNA for the CDR3: TGTGCCAGCAGCTTAGAGGGAGCCAGTACAGATACGCAGTATTTT. This chain uses TRBV11-3 with TRBJ2-3; tentative D call: TRBD2 (5 bases). The germline V gene encodes CDR1 SGHNT and CDR2 YENEEA. Deletions cut 0 bases from V and 3 bases from J, with 10 bases between. The CDR3 is 15 amino acids.

V and J are TRBV9 and TRBJ1-1; D possibly corresponds to TRBD1 (5 bases). This CDR3 spans 15 amino acids. V dropped 4 bases and J dropped 4 bases, with 17 bases sitting between them. Per germline, CDR1 SGDLS and CDR2 YYNGEE. The CDR3 loop reads CASSSSTERITEAFF. The CDR3 DNA is TGTGCCAGCAGCTCATCGACAGAGAGGATCACTGAAGCTTTCTTT. Complete variable domain (other parts from reference TRBV9 and TRBJ1-1): DSGVTQTPKHLITATGQRVTLRCSPRSGDLSVYWYQQSLDQGLQFLIQYYNGEERAKGNILERFSAQQFPDLHSELNLSSLELGDSALYFCASSSSTERITEAFFGQGTRLTVV.

The rearrangement joins TRBV6-4 to TRBJ2-3; TRBD2 aligns across 10 bases. The germline V gene has CDR1 MRHNA and CDR2 SNTAGT. Unmatched junction bases numbered 13, after V lost 6 bases and J lost 7 bases. The CDR3 covers 16 residues. The CDR3 bases are TGTGCCAGCAGCCCTGACAGCGGGGGGGCTTGGAATACGCAGTATTTT. The encoded protein is CASSPDSGGAWNTQYF.

The chain carries TRBV7-2 and TRBJ1-4; D not resolved. V dropped 5 bases and J dropped 5 bases, with 12 bases sitting between them. CDR1 and CDR2 from the germline V gene are SGHTA and FQGNSA. The CDR3 is 14 amino acids. The CDR3 DNA sequence: TGTGCCAGCAGCCCACGGGGAGGGAATGAAAAACTGTTTTTT. Encoded protein: CASSPRGGNEKLFF.

The gene calls are TRBV6-4 and TRBJ1-4; possible D gene TRBD1, 5 bases. The CDR3 extends over 15 amino acids. Germline CDR1 reads MRHNA; CDR2 reads SNTAGT. V was cut by 6 bases and J by 3 bases, with 14 bases left in between. CDR3 coding DNA: TGTGCCAGCAGCGCGACGGGGGTCCCTAATGAAAAACTGTTTTTT. This sequence encodes CASSATGVPNEKLFF.

This rearrangement joins TRBV18 to TRBJ1-4; 10 bases are shared with TRBD1. With 4 bases clipped from V and 2 bases from J, the junction kept 7 bases outside the gene matches. Germline-derived CDR1 and CDR2 are KGHSH and LQKENI. The CDR3 has 17 amino acids. CDR3 sequence reads: CASSLTGQGPTNEKLFF. The CDR3 DNA sequence: TGTGCCAGCTCACTGACGGGACAGGGGCCTACTAATGAAAAACTGTTTTTT.